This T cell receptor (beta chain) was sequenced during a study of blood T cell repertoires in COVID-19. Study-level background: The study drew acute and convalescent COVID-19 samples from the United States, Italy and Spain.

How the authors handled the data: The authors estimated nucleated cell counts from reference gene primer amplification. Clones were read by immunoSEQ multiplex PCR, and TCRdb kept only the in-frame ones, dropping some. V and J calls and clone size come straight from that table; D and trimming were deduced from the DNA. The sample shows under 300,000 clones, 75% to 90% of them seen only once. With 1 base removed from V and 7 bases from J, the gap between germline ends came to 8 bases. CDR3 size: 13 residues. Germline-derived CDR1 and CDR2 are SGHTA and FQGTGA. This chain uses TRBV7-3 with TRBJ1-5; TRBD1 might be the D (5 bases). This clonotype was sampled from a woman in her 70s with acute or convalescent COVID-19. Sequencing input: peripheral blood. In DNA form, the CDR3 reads TGTGCCAGCAGCTTAATGGGGGGACAGCCCCAGCATTTT. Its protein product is CASSLMGGQPQHF.